A single sample is the source of the 19 T cell receptor beta chains below, sequenced in a study of CD8+ T cells in alopecia areata. Treatment specified: oral pan-JAK inhibitor, 5-10 mg twice daily. After isolation, RNA underwent reverse transcription to generate cDNA as the sequencing template. Sequenced by immunoSEQ multiplex PCR; TCRdb stores in-frame clones only, minus some. The table records around 190,000 clones, 50% to 60% of them present only once. The sequences come from CD4+ T cells sorted from blood, collected at week 4, from a patient treated with tofacitinib. The source is a human donor with alopecia areata.

This clone was seen a handful of times. V and J are TRBV7-3 and TRBJ2-3; the D call may be TRBD1 or TRBD2 (5 bases each). Germline CDR1 and CDR2: SGHTA and FQGTGA. CDR3 length: 14 amino acids. The V end was cut by 0 bases, the J end by 5 bases, with 9 bases between. CDR3 residues: CASSLTSGRDTQYF. As DNA, the CDR3 is TGTGCCAGCAGCTTAACGTCAGGGAGAGATACGCAGTATTTT.

This clone came up once. This chain uses TRBV6-1 with TRBJ2-1, with 7 bases that match TRBD1. The germline V gene encodes CDR1 MNHNS and CDR2 SASEGT. This CDR3 is 15 amino acids long. Trimming at V came to 6 bases and at J to 9 bases, leaving 14 bases not matched to a gene. For the CDR3, the DNA is TGTGCCAGCAGGCTGAGGGGGCTACCCATGAGTGAGCAGTTCTTC. Translated: CASRLRGLPMSEQFF.

This clone was detected once. The rearrangement joins TRBV4-1 to TRBJ1-5, with 7 bases lining up with TRBD1. The V gene end was trimmed by 5 bases and the J gene end by 11 bases; junction bases not matched to a gene: 12. This CDR3 region has 14 residues. Germline assignment: CDR1 MGHRA and CDR2 YSYEKL. CDR3 DNA: TGCGCCAGCAGCTCAGGGACAGAAGGTTTATCCCAGCATTTT. Amino acids: CASSSGTEGLSQHF.

The chain uses TRBV10-3 and TRBJ2-1, with 8 positions matching TRBD2. V lost 0 bases, J lost 6 bases, and 4 bases stayed unmatched. From germline, CDR1 is ENHRY and CDR2 SYGVKD. This CDR3 spans 15 amino acids. The CDR3 here is CAISESGLVGNEQFF. The CDR3 DNA sequence: TGTGCCATCAGTGAGTCGGGACTAGTGGGCAATGAGCAGTTCTTC.

This clone was observed a single time. The chain has TRBV7-2 and TRBJ1-1; D possibly corresponds to TRBD1 (6 bases). Germline CDR1 SGHTA, CDR2 FQGNSA. Trimming took 4 bases from V and 3 from J, leaving 12 bases between them. The CDR3 has 14 amino acids. CDR3 in amino acids: CASSSQQGYTEAFF. CDR3 nucleotides: TGTGCCAGCAGCTCTCAACAGGGATACACTGAAGCTTTCTTT.

This clone showed up just a few times. The rearrangement joins TRBV29-1 to TRBJ2-1; TRBD2 aligns across 10 bases. Germline V gene lookup returns CDR1 SQVTM and CDR2 ANQGSEA. The trim removed 2 bases at V and 2 bases at J, leaving 9 bases unmatched. This CDR3 is 17 amino acids long. The CDR3 nucleotides are TGCAGCGTTGAACCGGCTAGCGGGAGTTCTGCCTACAATGAGCAGTTCTTC. Translation: CSVEPASGSSAYNEQFF.

The chain recombines TRBV19 with TRBJ2-7; D call uncertain. The CDR3 sequence is 14 residues long. V lost 4 bases, J lost 0 bases, and 10 bases lay in between. Per the germline V gene, CDR1 is LNHDA and CDR2 is SQIVND (reference sequence). This CDR3 is CASSRSESSYEQYF. The CDR3 nucleotides are TGTGCCAGTAGTAGAAGCGAGAGCTCCTACGAGCAGTACTTC.

This chain uses TRBV15 with TRBJ2-7; TRBD1 is a possible D gene (6 bases). The CDR3 is made up of 17 amino acids. V was cut by 3 bases and J by 3 bases, with 21 bases left in between. The germline V gene encodes CDR1 LNHNV and CDR2 YYDKDF (reference sequence). For the CDR3, the DNA is TGTGCCACCAGCAGCCTTCACGTACCCGGGACAAGCTACGAGCAGTACTTC. Protein: CATSSLHVPGTSYEQYF. The complete variable domain, with remaining parts taken from reference TRBV15 and TRBJ2-7, reads DAMVIQNPRYQVTQFGKPVTLSCSQTLNHNVMYWYQQKSSQAPKLLFHYYDKDFNNEADTPDNFQSRRPNTSFCFLDIRSPGLGDTAMYLCATSSLHVPGTSYEQYFGPGTRLTVT.

The chain couples TRBV30 to TRBJ1-1, with D uncertain. Per germline, CDR1 GTSNPN and CDR2 SVGIG (reference sequence). The CDR3 length is 13 residues. V was clipped by 3 bases and J by 4 bases, with 12 bases between them. CDR3 in amino acids: CAWRNSRGTEAFF. The CDR3 DNA is TGTGCCTGGAGAAACAGCCGGGGCACTGAAGCTTTCTTT.

This chain links TRBV5-4 with TRBJ2-5; no firm D call. V was trimmed by 0 bases and J by 0 bases, leaving 9 bases between them. Germline-derived CDR1 and CDR2 are SGHNT and YYREEE (reference sequence). The CDR3 contains 15 residues. The DNA for the CDR3 is TGTGCCAGCAGCTTGGGGGCAGTCGACCAAGAGACCCAGTACTTC. Its protein is CASSLGAVDQETQYF.

V and J are TRBV29-1 and TRBJ2-7; no firm D call. This CDR3 contains 12 residues. V was cut by 0 bases and J by 4 bases, with 7 bases left in between. Germline V lookup: CDR1 SQVTM, CDR2 ANQGSEA. The DNA of the CDR3 is TGCAGCGTTGAAGATATCGGGTACGAGCAGTACTTC. Its translation: CSVEDIGYEQYF.

The chain couples TRBV5-4 to TRBJ2-7; 10 bases match TRBD1. The length of the CDR3 is 15 residues. J lost 1 base, V lost 0 bases, and 1 base had no gene match. Germline assignment: CDR1 SGHNT and CDR2 YYREEE (reference sequence). CDR3 bases: TGTGCCAGCAGCTTGGGGGGACAGGGGTCCTACGAGCAGTACTTC. It codes for CASSLGGQGSYEQYF.

In this sample, this clone turned up a few times. The chain uses TRBV15 and TRBJ2-5; D is uncertain. This CDR3 has 12 residues. The V end lost 5 bases, the J end lost 5 bases, and 9 bases lay between the germline ends. Germline lookup yields CDR1 LNHNV and CDR2 YYDKDF (reference sequence). In DNA form, the CDR3 reads TGTGCCACCAGCTTAGGATGGGAGACCCAGTACTTC. Its protein is CATSLGWETQYF.

The CDR3 DNA reads TGCGCCAGCAGCGCGTCGGGAGGAAGACAAGAGACCCAGTACTTC. Amino acid sequence: CASSASGGRQETQYF. V and J are TRBV4-3 and TRBJ2-5; TRBD2 agrees at 7 bases. Germline V gene sequence: CDR1 LGHNA, CDR2 YSLEER. The CDR3 covers 15 residues. V lost 5 bases to trimming and J lost 2 bases; unmatched junction nucleotides: 8.

V gene TRBV30 combines with J gene TRBJ2-5; D gene uncertain. CDR1 is GTSNPN and CDR2 is SVGIG in the germline V gene (reference sequence). With 0 bases removed from V and 1 base from J, the gap between germline ends came to 9 bases. This CDR3 comprises 14 residues. CDR3 coding DNA: TGTGCCTGGAGTGTAGCACTACTCCAAGAGACCCAGTACTTC. Amino acids: CAWSVALLQETQYF.

This chain connects TRBV5-4 to TRBJ1-1, with a possible D match to TRBD1 (5 bases). This CDR3 comprises 15 residues. Looked up from germline, CDR1 is SGHNT and CDR2 is YYREEE (reference sequence). Trimming pared 2 bases from V and 4 bases from J, leaving 15 bases between. This CDR3 reads CASSFPGRGVTEAFF. Written as DNA, the CDR3 is TGTGCCAGCAGCTTCCCAGGGCGTGGTGTCACTGAAGCTTTCTTT. Combining the CDR3 with reference TRBV5-4 and TRBJ1-1 gives the whole variable domain ETGVTQSPTHLIKTRGQQVTLRCSSQSGHNTVSWYQQALGQGPQFIFQYYREEENGRGNFPPRFSGLQFPNYSSELNVNALELDDSALYLCASSFPGRGVTEAFFGQGTRLTVV.

This chain uses TRBV29-1 with TRBJ2-6; 8 bases agree with TRBD2. Germline CDR1 is SQVTM and CDR2 is ANQGSEA. This CDR3 region has 16 residues. The junction had 7 bases not matched to a gene; V was cut back by 6 bases and J by 0 bases. The CDR3 sequence: CSVRAGGPSGANVLTF. CDR3 bases: TGCAGCGTACGGGCGGGGGGACCCTCTGGGGCCAACGTCCTGACTTTC. Looking up the rest from reference TRBV29-1 and TRBJ2-6 gives the full variable domain: SAVISQKPSRDICQRGTSLTIQCQVDSQVTMMFWYRQQPGQSLTLIATANQGSEATYESGFVIDKFPISRPNLTFSTLTVSNMSPEDSSIYLCSVRAGGPSGANVLTFGAGSRLTVL.

The table lists this clone with a few counts. This sample includes further DNA sequences coding for the same CDR3. This CDR3 reads CAWSVGGAGANVLTF. The CDR3 region has the DNA TGTGCCTGGAGTGTTGGAGGGGCTGGGGCCAACGTCCTGACTTTC. The genes are TRBV30 and TRBJ2-6; possible D gene TRBD2, 6 bases. Trimming pared 0 bases from V and 2 bases from J, leaving 8 bases between. Per the germline V gene, CDR1 is GTSNPN and CDR2 is SVGIG (reference sequence). The CDR3 runs to 15 residues.

This clone was found a few times. This sequence joins TRBV6-5 and TRBJ1-1; D uncertain. The V and J ends lost 4 bases and 11 bases respectively, with 20 bases between them. CDR3 length equals 14 residues. Germline V CDR1 and CDR2: MNHEY, SVGAGI. The CDR3 region is CASSSRAWEPAAFF. The CDR3 DNA sequence: TGTGCCAGCAGTTCCCGTGCTTGGGAACCGGCGGCTTTCTTT.